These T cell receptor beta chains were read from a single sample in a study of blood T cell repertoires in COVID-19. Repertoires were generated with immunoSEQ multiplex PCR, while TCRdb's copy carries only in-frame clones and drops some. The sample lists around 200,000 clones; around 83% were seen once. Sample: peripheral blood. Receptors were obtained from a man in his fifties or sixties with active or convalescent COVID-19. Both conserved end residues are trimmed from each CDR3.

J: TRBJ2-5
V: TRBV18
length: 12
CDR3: ASSPPNGKETQY

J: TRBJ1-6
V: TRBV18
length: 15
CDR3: ASSRGQMSSYNSPLH

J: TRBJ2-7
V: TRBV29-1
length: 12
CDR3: SAGSGVSSYEQY

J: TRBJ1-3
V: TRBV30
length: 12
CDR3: AWSTGGSGNTIY

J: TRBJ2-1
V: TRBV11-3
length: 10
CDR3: ASSFSGGEQF

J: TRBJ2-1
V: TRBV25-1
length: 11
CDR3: ASRSSSYNEQF

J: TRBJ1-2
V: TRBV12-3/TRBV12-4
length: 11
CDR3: ASTLGGRHGYT

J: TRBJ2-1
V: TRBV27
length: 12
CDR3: ASSPRTTLDEQF

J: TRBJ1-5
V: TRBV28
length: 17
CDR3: ASSPLTTGDLHSNQPQH

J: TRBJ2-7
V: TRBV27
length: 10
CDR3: ASSYGGEEQY

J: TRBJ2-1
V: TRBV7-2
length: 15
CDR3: ASSLQGGTGSYNEQF

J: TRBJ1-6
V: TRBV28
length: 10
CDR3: AMGTGDSPLH

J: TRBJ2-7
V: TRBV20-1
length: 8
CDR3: SHYRFEQY

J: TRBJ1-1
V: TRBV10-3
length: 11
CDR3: ATRDNTNTEAF

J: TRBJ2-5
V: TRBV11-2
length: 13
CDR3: ASSLARQVGKTQY

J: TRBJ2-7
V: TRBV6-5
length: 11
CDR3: ASRKSTVYEQY

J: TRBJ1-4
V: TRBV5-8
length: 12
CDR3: ASSFGGGSEKLF

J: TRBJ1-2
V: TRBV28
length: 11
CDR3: ASSGTAQEGYT

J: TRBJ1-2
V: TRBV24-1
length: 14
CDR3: ATSAPGKGRMEGYT

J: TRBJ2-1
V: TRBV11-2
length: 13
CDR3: ASNYAVLSYNEQF

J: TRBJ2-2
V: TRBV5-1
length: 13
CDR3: ASSLALGFSEELF

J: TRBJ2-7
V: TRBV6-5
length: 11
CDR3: ASRRDNGDEQY

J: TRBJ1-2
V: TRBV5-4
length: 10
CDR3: ASSDRNYGYT

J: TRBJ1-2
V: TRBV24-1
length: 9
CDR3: ATSGGYGYT

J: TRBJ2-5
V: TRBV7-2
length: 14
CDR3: ASSLNSRGFWETQY

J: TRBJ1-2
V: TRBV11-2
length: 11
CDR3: ASSLLVSYGYT

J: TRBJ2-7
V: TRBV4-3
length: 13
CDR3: ASSQDLTGGWEQY

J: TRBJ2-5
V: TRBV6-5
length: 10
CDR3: ASSLKGATQY

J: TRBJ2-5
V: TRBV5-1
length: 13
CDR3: ASSVEQGEGETQY

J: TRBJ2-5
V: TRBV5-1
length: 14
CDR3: ASSPGLAGGRETQY